This paragraph covers one T cell receptor beta chain sequence. Its specificity is unknown. This sample is drawn from a study of cytomegalovirus exposure and HLA in healthy donors. Study results and caveats: Listed as cytomegalovirus-associated were 150 to 200 TCR beta chains.

TCRdb's copy holds only in-frame clones and misses some; the assay was immunoSEQ multiplex PCR. Of some 230,000 clones in the sample, just over 90% were seen once. CDR1 SGHRS and CDR2 YFSETQ come from the germline V gene. The CDR3 loop spans 16 amino acids. V trimming: 4 bases; J trimming: 2 bases; junction bases outside the gene matches: 7. The V and J genes are TRBV5-1 and TRBJ2-2, with 8 bases aligning to TRBD1. Sequencing was performed on PBMCs. The source of this sequence is a woman under 30 in good health and CMV-seronegative. The CDR3 DNA follows: TGCGCCAGCAGCGTGGACAGGGCTAGCAACACCGGGGAGCTGTTTTTT. It yields the protein CASSVDRASNTGELFF.